The text below deals with one T cell receptor (beta chain). The antigen remains undetermined. The CDR3 spans 13 residues. V was pared by 7 bases and J by 1 base, with 10 bases between. Germline V CDR1 and CDR2: LNHDA, SQIVND (reference sequence). Some clones are missing from TCRdb's copy, which holds only in-frame ones; the method was immunoSEQ multiplex PCR. Of 83,000 or so clones in the sample, 65% to 90% were seen once. The source of the sample is a study of OX40 agonist ivuxolimab in advanced cancers. Whole-study context: Head and neck, renal cell, melanoma or hepatocellular carcinoma were the cancers that dose-escalation patients had. Three dose-escalation patients had partial responses: one with hepatocellular carcinoma and two with cutaneous melanoma. The study, taken as a whole, reports: People who partly responded at 0.1-3.0 mg/kg had some of the least clonal expansion seen. Expanded clones were, on average, more numerous among CD8+ T cells than CD4+.

The TCR originated in an adult with an advanced solid tumor such as melanoma, head and neck, liver or kidney cancer. The material sequenced was CD4+ or CD8+ T cells sorted from blood, taken in a trial of the OX40 agonist ivuxolimab. This chain links TRBV19 with TRBJ1-1, with D tentatively TRBD1 (5 bases). The CDR3 loop reads CASNDRPNTEAFF. The CDR3 coding sequence is TGTGCCAGTAATGACAGACCGAACACTGAAGCTTTCTTT.